The 14 T cell receptor beta chains reported below all come from one sample, sequenced in a study of CD8 T cells in Susac syndrome (dated by TCRdb to about 2019). Receptors were amplified or captured by the immunoSEQ multiplex PCR assay. RNA was extracted using the RNeasy kit, and about 0.5 to 1 ug of the RNA was reverse transcribed with random hexamers. In TCRdb, the public reads were trimmed at Q25 with fastp and aligned with MiXCR, with productive beta chains retained. Rows matching on CDR3 protein sequence are summarized as one entry with the most common DNA and genes. The table for this sample lists 250,000 to 300,000 distinct CDR3 sequences; 89% of them were counted only once. Roughly 0.17% of the sample belongs to the ten largest clones. The sequencing sample was made of CD8+ T cells from PBMCs. These receptor sequences come from a human donor with multiple sclerosis.

The V gene is TRBV6-6, the J gene TRBJ1-3, with 7 bases fitting TRBD1. The CDR3 has 14 amino acids. CDR1 and CDR2 from the germline V gene are MNHNY and SVGAGI (reference sequence). Trimming cost V 6 bases and J 3 bases; bases outside gene matches: 5. CDR3 sequence reads: CASRPDRDGNTIYF. DNA for the CDR3: TGTGCCAGCAGACCCGACAGGGATGGAAACACCATATATTTT.

This chain connects TRBV7-9 to TRBJ2-5, with 10 bases fitting TRBD2. Per the germline V gene, CDR1 is SEHNR and CDR2 is FQNEAQ (reference sequence). V trimming: 1 base; J trimming: 3 bases; junction bases outside the gene matches: 5. This CDR3 is 16 amino acids long. CDR3 sequence reads: CASSLGLLAGEETQYF. The CDR3 region has the DNA TGTGCCAGCAGCTTAGGTCTGCTAGCGGGGGAAGAGACCCAGTACTTC.

This chain connects TRBV3-1 to TRBJ2-1, with D perhaps TRBD1 (6 bases). Germline V gene data show CDR1 as LGHDT and CDR2 as YNNKEL (reference sequence). The V and J ends lost 11 bases and 6 bases respectively, with 11 bases between them. The CDR3 has 11 amino acids. DNA of the CDR3: TGTGCCGCAGGACAGCGCAATGAGCAGTTCTTC. This translates into CAAGQRNEQFF.

This chain's CDR3 is CASSHPLARNEQFF. The DNA of the CDR3 is TGTGCCAGCAGCCATCCCCTGGCGCGGAATGAGCAGTTCTTC. V is TRBV3-1 and J is TRBJ2-1; D not certain. V gave up 3 bases and J gave up 7 bases, with 13 bases separating them. CDR1 LGHDT and CDR2 YNNKEL come from the germline V gene (reference sequence). The CDR3 is 14 residues long.

V and J are TRBV4-1 and TRBJ1-5; 10 positions agree with TRBD1. The CDR3 extends over 20 amino acids. With V trimmed by 0 bases and J by 0 bases, 11 bases remained unmatched. The germline CDR1 and CDR2 sequences are MGHRA and YSYEKL. The CDR3 nucleotides read TGCGCCAGCAGCCAAGATTTTATGACAGGGGGCCCTCATAGCAATCAGCCCCAGCATTTT. Protein: CASSQDFMTGGPHSNQPQHF.

This rearrangement joins TRBV20-1 to TRBJ2-1; D possibly uses TRBD1 or TRBD2 (6 bases each). Trimming took 0 bases from V and 5 from J, leaving 17 bases between them. This CDR3 contains 16 residues. Germline CDR1 is DFQATT and CDR2 is SNEGSKA (reference sequence). CDR3 region: CSARDSGARRHNEQFF. CDR3 sequence (DNA): TGCAGTGCTAGAGATTCGGGGGCCAGGCGGCACAATGAGCAGTTCTTC.

V usage is TRBV5-1 and J usage is TRBJ2-3, with 7 bases aligning to TRBD1. V trimming: 1 base; J trimming: 4 bases; junction bases outside the gene matches: 6. The CDR3 consists of 15 residues. Germline values: CDR1 SGHRS, CDR2 YFSETQ. The CDR3, as DNA: TGCGCCAGCAGCTTGAACAGGGGAGTTTCAGATACGCAGTATTTT. Its translation is CASSLNRGVSDTQYF.

The V call is TRBV4-3, the J call TRBJ2-1, with D perhaps matching TRBD2 (5 bases). The germline V gene has CDR1 LGHNA and CDR2 YSLEER. V gave up 0 bases and J gave up 7 bases, with 13 bases separating them. This CDR3 has 15 amino acids. The CDR3 nucleotides are TGCGCCAGCAGCCAAGACAGGACGACGGGGAATGAGCAGTTCTTC. Protein sequence: CASSQDRTTGNEQFF.

The genes are TRBV20-1 and TRBJ1-2; tentatively, D is TRBD1 (6 bases). V was cut by 5 bases and J by 5 bases, with 15 bases left in between. The CDR3 sequence is 13 residues long. The germline gives CDR1 DFQATT, CDR2 SNEGSKA (reference sequence). CDR3 nucleotide sequence: TGCAGTGCTCTTGGGGGCTTGGGTTATGGCTACACCTTC. It translates to CSALGGLGYGYTF.

The chain employs TRBV15 and TRBJ2-3, with D perhaps TRBD1 (6 bases). The CDR3 totals 15 residues. Germline lookup yields CDR1 LNHNV and CDR2 YYDKDF (reference sequence). The V end lost 1 base, the J end lost 2 bases, and 10 bases lay between the germline ends. For the CDR3, the DNA is TGTGCCACCAGCAGAGGCAGGGGACCCACAGATACGCAGTATTTT. Its protein is CATSRGRGPTDTQYF.

The chain joins TRBV19 to TRBJ2-5; 12 positions agree with TRBD1. The V and J ends lost 11 bases and 4 bases, in that order; junction bases with no gene match: 14. The CDR3 is 16 amino acids. Germline lookup yields CDR1 LNHDA and CDR2 SQIVND (reference sequence). The CDR3 region is CAVTGTGGDWRETQYF. Written as DNA, the CDR3 is TGTGCCGTAACCGGGACAGGGGGCGATTGGAGAGAGACCCAGTACTTC.

The V call is TRBV7-9, the J call TRBJ2-2; 8 bases agree with TRBD1. The CDR3 has 14 amino acids. V trimming: 6 bases; J trimming: 5 bases; junction bases outside the gene matches: 5. Germline CDR1 SEHNR, CDR2 FQNEAQ (reference sequence). This CDR3 is CASRPDRDTGELFF. The CDR3 DNA reads as TGTGCCAGCAGACCGGACAGGGATACCGGGGAGCTGTTTTTT.

The rearrangement links TRBV27 to TRBJ2-7; D unresolved. The ends were cut back, 6 bases at V and 1 base at J, with 16 bases in the middle. Germline V gene lookup returns CDR1 MNHEY and CDR2 SMNVEV (reference sequence). CDR3 length: 15 amino acids. The DNA of the CDR3 is TGTGCCAGCAGCTCGTGGGTAGCATTGTCCTACGAGCAGTACTTC. This gives the protein CASSSWVALSYEQYF.

The chain has TRBV4-1 and TRBJ1-5; D call uncertain. From germline, CDR1 is MGHRA and CDR2 YSYEKL. Trimming left V 1 base short and J 3 bases short, with 7 bases between. The CDR3 is made up of 14 amino acids. The DNA for the CDR3 is TGCGCCAGCAGCCAAGGGCAGGACAATCAGCCCCAGCATTTT. Its protein is CASSQGQDNQPQHF.